The following is a T cell receptor beta chain sequence with its context. Its antigen is not identified. The record originates from a study of T cells in localized non-small cell lung cancer. Sequencing used immunoSEQ multiplex PCR; TCRdb keeps in-frame clones, though not all of them. The sample lists approximately 70,000 clones, 75% to 85% occurring once. This CDR3 region has 14 residues. The germline V gene has CDR1 SGHNT and CDR2 YYREEE (reference sequence). Unmatched junction bases numbered 0, after V lost 0 bases and J lost 7 bases. Study findings and constraints: Uninvolved adjacent lung showed the highest T cell clonality, exceeding tumor. A denser population of T cells in blood accompanied longer overall survival. Turning up in adjacent lung were a median roughly 59 of the top 100 tumor clones.

The sequencing here drew on PBMCs, taken before any cancer treatment. This clonotype was obtained from a man between 40 and 69 years old with stage II lung adenocarcinoma. The genes are TRBV5-4 and TRBJ1-6; 8 positions match TRBD1. The CDR3 protein is CASSLGQGNSPLHF. The CDR3 nucleotides are TGTGCCAGCAGCTTGGGACAGGGGAATTCACCCCTCCACTTT.